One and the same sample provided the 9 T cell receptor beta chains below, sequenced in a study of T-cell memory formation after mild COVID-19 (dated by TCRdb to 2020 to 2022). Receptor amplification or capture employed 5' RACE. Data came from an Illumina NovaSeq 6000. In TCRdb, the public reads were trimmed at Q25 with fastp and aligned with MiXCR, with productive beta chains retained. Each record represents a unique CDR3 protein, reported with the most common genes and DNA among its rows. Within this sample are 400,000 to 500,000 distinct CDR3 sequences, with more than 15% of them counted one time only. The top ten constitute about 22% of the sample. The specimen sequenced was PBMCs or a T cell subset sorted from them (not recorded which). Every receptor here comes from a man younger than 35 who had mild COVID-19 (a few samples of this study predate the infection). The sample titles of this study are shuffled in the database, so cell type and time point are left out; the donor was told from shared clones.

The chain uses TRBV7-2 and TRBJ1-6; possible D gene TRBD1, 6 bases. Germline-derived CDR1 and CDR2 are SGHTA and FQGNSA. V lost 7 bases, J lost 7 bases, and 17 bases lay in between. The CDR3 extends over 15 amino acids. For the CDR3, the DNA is TGTGCCAGCATGCCCCCGGGACATCCCAATTCACCCCTCCACTTT. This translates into CASMPPGHPNSPLHF.

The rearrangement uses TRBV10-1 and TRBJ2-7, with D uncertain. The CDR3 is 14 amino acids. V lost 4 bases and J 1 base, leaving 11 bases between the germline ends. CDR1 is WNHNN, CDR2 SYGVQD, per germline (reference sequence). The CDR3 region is CASSAGLSSYEQYF. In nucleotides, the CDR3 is TGCGCCAGCAGTGCGGGTCTTAGTTCCTACGAGCAGTACTTC.

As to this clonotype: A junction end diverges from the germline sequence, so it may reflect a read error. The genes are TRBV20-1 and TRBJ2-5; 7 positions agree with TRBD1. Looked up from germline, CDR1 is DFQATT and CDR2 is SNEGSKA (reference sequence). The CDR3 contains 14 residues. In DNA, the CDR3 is TGCAGTGCCAACCGGGACAGTCATCAAGAGACCAAGTACTTC. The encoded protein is CSANRDSHQETKYF.

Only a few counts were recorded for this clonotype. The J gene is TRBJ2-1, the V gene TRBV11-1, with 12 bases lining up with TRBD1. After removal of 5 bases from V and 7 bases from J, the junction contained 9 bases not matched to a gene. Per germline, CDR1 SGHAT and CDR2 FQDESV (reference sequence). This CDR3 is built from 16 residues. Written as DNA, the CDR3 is TGTGCCAGCAGCGCCCGGGACAGGGGGCAATGGAATGAGCAGTTCTTC. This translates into CASSARDRGQWNEQFF.

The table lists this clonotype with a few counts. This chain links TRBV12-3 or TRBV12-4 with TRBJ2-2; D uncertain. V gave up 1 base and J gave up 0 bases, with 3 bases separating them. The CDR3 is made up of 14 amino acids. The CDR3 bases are TGTGCCAGCAGTTTAGTAGCGAACACCGGGGAGCTGTTTTTT. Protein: CASSLVANTGELFF.

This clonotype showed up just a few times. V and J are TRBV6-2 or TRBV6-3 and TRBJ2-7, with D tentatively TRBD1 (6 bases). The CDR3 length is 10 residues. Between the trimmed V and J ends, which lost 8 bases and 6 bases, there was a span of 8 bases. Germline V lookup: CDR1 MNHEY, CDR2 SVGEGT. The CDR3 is CASGGGEQYF. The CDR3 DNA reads TGTGCCAGCGGGGGCGGCGAGCAGTACTTC.

Written as DNA, the CDR3 is TGCGCCAGCAGCCAAGTTTGGGGGGCGCAGGAGCAGTACGTC. Protein: CASSQVWGAQEQYV. The V gene is TRBV4-3, the J gene TRBJ2-7; either TRBD1 or TRBD2 may fit D (6 bases each). CDR1 is LGHNA, CDR2 YSLEER, per germline. V was pared by 1 base and J by 7 bases, with 14 bases between. This CDR3 contains 14 residues.

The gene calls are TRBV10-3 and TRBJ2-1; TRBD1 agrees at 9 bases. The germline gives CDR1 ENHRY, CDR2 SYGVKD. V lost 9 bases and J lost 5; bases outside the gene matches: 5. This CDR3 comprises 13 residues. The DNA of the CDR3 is TGTGCCATAGGGACAGGGCAGGACAATGAGCAGTTCTTC. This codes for CAIGTGQDNEQFF.

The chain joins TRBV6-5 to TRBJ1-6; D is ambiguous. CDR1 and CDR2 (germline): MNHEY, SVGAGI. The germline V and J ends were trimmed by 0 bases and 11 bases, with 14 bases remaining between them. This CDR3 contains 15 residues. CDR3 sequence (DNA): TGTGCCAGCAGTTACTCATACGGGATCGGGCCACCCCTCCACTTT. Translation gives CASSYSYGIGPPLHF.